Listed here is a single T cell receptor beta chain. Its antigen is unidentified. The source of the sample is a study of cytomegalovirus exposure and HLA in healthy donors. About the study: As an earlier analysis found, roughly 170 million T cells yielded about 120 million unique TCR beta sequences.

General study points: What TCR beta sequences reportedly achieved was accurate prediction of HLA-A and HLA-B alleles in most subjects. Later analysis indicated greater clonal expansion among HLA-associated TCR beta chains than among equally common other chains. Earlier analysis looked at TCR beta V segments, and most were productive about 90% or about 30% of the time.

Use of 60 Vbeta and 13 Jbeta primers characterized the PCR. TCRdb keeps only in-frame clones here, not all; method: immunoSEQ multiplex PCR. The sample carries approximately 160,000 clones, 77% recorded once. Germline CDR1 and CDR2: SGHRS and YFSETQ. V was clipped by 5 bases and J by 4 bases; unmatched bases: 10. The CDR3 length is 16 residues. The chain links TRBV5-1 to TRBJ2-2; 8 bases are a match to TRBD1. The sample taken for sequencing was PBMCs. This receptor was identified in a middle-aged woman in good health and CMV-seropositive. The CDR3 DNA follows: TGCGCCAGCAGTCCATCGGGACAGGCGGGCACCGGGGAGCTGTTTTTT. This translates into CASSPSGQAGTGELFF. The full variable domain, its missing parts supplied by reference TRBV5-1 and TRBJ2-2, is KAGVTQTPRYLIKTRGQQVTLSCSPISGHRSVSWYQQTPGQGLQFLFEYFSETQRNKGNFPGRFSGRQFSNSRSEMNVSTLELGDSALYLCASSPSGQAGTGELFFGEGSRLTVL.